These 29 T cell receptor beta chains were all obtained from the same sample, sequenced in a study of blood T cell repertoires in COVID-19. Here immunoSEQ multiplex PCR was the method, and the copy in TCRdb shows in-frame clones only, minus some. The sample holds about 300,000 clones, approximately 89% seen once. Specimen: peripheral blood. Receptor source: a woman in her twenties or thirties with COVID-19, enrolled during active disease.

This clone was observed once. The J gene is TRBJ2-7, the V gene TRBV18; D possibly corresponds to TRBD1 (6 bases). This CDR3 is 14 amino acids long. From germline, CDR1 is KGHSH and CDR2 LQKENI. Deletions cut 2 bases from V and 5 bases from J, with 13 bases between. The CDR3 coding sequence is TGTGCCAGCTCACCAGAACAGGGAATACACGAGCAGTACGTC. This gives the protein CASSPEQGIHEQYV.

In nucleotides, the CDR3 is TGTGCCAGCCAACGACTAGGGGGGGCTAACTATGGCTACACCTTC. Its protein is CASQRLGGANYGYTF. The chain couples TRBV2 to TRBJ1-2; D is perhaps TRBD1 (6 bases). The CDR3 contains 15 residues. CDR1 SNHLY and CDR2 FYNNEI come from the germline V gene. Trimming stripped 8 bases from V and 0 bases from J, with 16 bases between.

This clone turned up a few times. The J gene is TRBJ1-2, the V gene TRBV3-1 (or the pseudogene TRBV3-2); the D gene is possibly TRBD1 (5 bases). CDR1 is LGHDT and CDR2 is YNNKEL in the germline V gene (reference sequence). V was shortened by 4 bases and J by 8 bases, with 11 bases between the two germline ends. The CDR3 loop spans 12 amino acids. The CDR3 protein is CASSPGGRGYTF. CDR3 nucleotide sequence: TGTGCCAGCAGCCCCGGGGGGAGGGGCTACACCTTC.

This clone showed up just once. The chain has TRBV2 and TRBJ1-1; TRBD1 agrees at 8 bases. The ends lost 7 bases at V and 1 base at J; junction bases unmatched: 2. The CDR3 has 13 residues. CDR1 is SNHLY, CDR2 FYNNEI, per germline. The CDR3 DNA sequence: TGTGCCAGCAACGGACAGGGGAACACTGAAGCTTTCTTT. Translating it yields CASNGQGNTEAFF. Full variable domain (remainder filled in from reference TRBV2 and TRBJ1-1): EPEVTQTPSHQVTQMGQEVILRCVPISNHLYFYWYRQILGQKVEFLVSFYNNEISEKSEIFDDQFSVERPDGSNFTLKIRSTKLEDSAMYFCASNGQGNTEAFFGQGTRLTVV.

The chain uses TRBV14 and TRBJ2-3, with 7 nucleotides matching TRBD2. In germline, CDR1 is SGHDN, CDR2 FVKESK. J gave up 0 bases and V 3 bases, and 9 bases lay outside the gene matches. CDR3 length: 17 amino acids. The CDR3 loop reads CASSHPISSGSTDTQYF. In nucleotides, the CDR3 is TGTGCCAGCAGCCACCCCATCTCTAGCGGAAGCACAGATACGCAGTATTTT.

A few counts support this clone. V and J are TRBV7-9 and TRBJ2-2; 8 bases are shared with TRBD2. V shed 5 bases and J 9 bases; nucleotides not matched to a gene: 14. The CDR3 spans 16 residues. The germline V gene encodes CDR1 SEHNR and CDR2 FQNEAQ (reference sequence). This CDR3 is CASSPPSGGRLWELFF. CDR3 in DNA: TGTGCCAGCAGCCCCCCATCGGGGGGGCGTTTGTGGGAGCTGTTTTTT.

This chain links TRBV7-2 with TRBJ1-2; D uncertain. The CDR3 totals 15 residues. Germline CDR1 SGHTA, CDR2 FQGNSA. Trimming cost V 0 bases and J 2 bases, with 10 bases left between them. The CDR3 is CASSLAGSVNYGYTF. In DNA, the CDR3 is TGTGCCAGCAGCTTAGCGGGCTCCGTCAACTATGGCTACACCTTC.

The genes are TRBV3-1 (or the pseudogene TRBV3-2) and TRBJ1-4; 7 bases are a match to TRBD1. Germline values: CDR1 LGHDT, CDR2 YNNKEL (reference sequence). J lost 13 bases, V lost 3 bases, and 2 bases had no gene match. There are 11 residues in the CDR3. DNA for the CDR3: TGTGCCAGCAGCCAGCAGGGGGGACTGTTTTTT. It encodes CASSQQGGLFF.

This clone came up once. The chain recombines TRBV19 with TRBJ2-1; possibly TRBD1 for D (6 bases). V lost 5 bases to trimming and J lost 0 bases, with 14 bases between them. This CDR3 region has 16 residues. Germline V gives CDR1 LNHDA, CDR2 SQIVND (reference sequence). CDR3 loop: CASSFKTGSSYNEQFF. The CDR3 region has the DNA TGTGCCAGTAGTTTTAAAACAGGGAGCTCCTACAATGAGCAGTTCTTC.

The chain links TRBV7-9 to TRBJ2-1; a weak D match, TRBD2 (6 bases). The CDR3 is made up of 15 amino acids. The V gene lost 4 bases and the J gene lost 3 bases, with 13 bases spanning the gap. CDR1 and CDR2 (germline): SEHNR, FQNEAQ (reference sequence). CDR3 protein: CASSSWAGFYNEQFF. CDR3 nucleotide sequence: TGTGCCAGCAGCTCCTGGGCGGGGTTCTACAATGAGCAGTTCTTC.

The chain has TRBV28 and TRBJ1-4, with D hard to call. CDR3 size: 12 residues. V lost 3 bases and J 8 bases, leaving 7 bases between the germline ends. Germline V CDR1 and CDR2: MDHEN, SYDVKM. The CDR3: CASSFGGEKLFF. DNA of the CDR3: TGTGCCAGCAGTTTTGGAGGGGAAAAACTGTTTTTT. Full variable domain (rest looked up from reference TRBV28 and TRBJ1-4): DVKVTQSSRYLVKRTGEKVFLECVQDMDHENMFWYRQDPGLGLRLIYFSYDVKMKEKGDIPEGYSVSREKKERFSLILESASTNQTSMYLCASSFGGEKLFFGSGTQLSVL.

This chain links TRBV27 with TRBJ1-5, with D perhaps TRBD1 (6 bases). This CDR3 region has 15 residues. Trimming stripped 6 bases from V and 7 bases from J, with 19 bases between. Germline CDR1 MNHEY, CDR2 SMNVEV (reference sequence). The CDR3 DNA follows: TGTGCCAGCAGCCCCACGGGGGGGGCTAGGCAGCCCCAGCATTTT. It yields the protein CASSPTGGARQPQHF.

The J gene is TRBJ2-1, the V gene TRBV27; tentatively, D is TRBD2 (6 bases). The germline V gene has CDR1 MNHEY and CDR2 SMNVEV (reference sequence). The V end was cut by 3 bases, the J end by 9 bases, with 12 bases between. The CDR3 runs to 13 residues. The CDR3 DNA is TGTGCCAGCAGTTTTAAATTGCGGGGTGAGCAGTTCTTC. This sequence encodes CASSFKLRGEQFF.

This clone came up once. This sequence joins TRBV12-3 or TRBV12-4 and TRBJ2-3; the D is unclear. Trimming removed 6 bases from V and 7 bases from J, with 14 bases in between. This CDR3 has 13 amino acids. The CDR3 DNA sequence: TGTGCCAGCAGCCCCGCGGTTGATCATACGCAGTATTTT. It specifies CASSPAVDHTQYF.

The chain links TRBV4-3 to TRBJ1-1; D perhaps matches TRBD1 (5 bases). The CDR3 consists of 15 residues. V gave up 3 bases and J gave up 1 base, with 12 bases separating them. In germline, CDR1 is LGHNA, CDR2 YSLEER. In DNA, the CDR3 is TGCGCCAGCAGCCATCGTGCGGACACGAACACTGAAGCTTTCTTT. Translated: CASSHRADTNTEAFF.

V gene TRBV27 combines with J gene TRBJ1-5; D gene uncertain. Trimming took off 6 bases at V and 9 bases at J, with 9 bases between the two ends. CDR1 MNHEY and CDR2 SMNVEV come from the germline V gene (reference sequence). This CDR3 is built from 11 residues. CDR3 nucleotide sequence: TGTGCCAGCAGGCTACCCCGGCCCCAGCATTTT. Its protein is CASRLPRPQHF.

V and J are TRBV4-2 and TRBJ2-3; perhaps TRBD2 as D (7 bases). The CDR3 is 14 amino acids. Germline CDR1 reads LGHNA; CDR2 reads YNFKEQ. The ends were cut back, 1 base at V and 5 bases at J, with 10 bases in the middle. CDR3 sequence reads: CASSQGGGEDTQYF. The DNA of the CDR3 is TGTGCCAGCAGCCAAGGAGGGGGGGAAGATACGCAGTATTTT.

The chain is built from TRBV4-1 and TRBJ1-1; 9 positions agree with TRBD1. CDR1 and CDR2 from the germline V gene are MGHRA and YSYEKL. The CDR3 has 16 residues. Losses at the gene ends were 3 bases for V and 4 bases for J; bases not matched to a gene: 9. The CDR3 spells CASSQWVGTGSTEAFF. CDR3 DNA sequence: TGCGCCAGCAGCCAGTGGGTAGGGACAGGGTCCACTGAAGCTTTCTTT.

This chain connects TRBV19 to TRBJ1-2; TRBD1 aligns across 7 bases. CDR3 length equals 14 residues. CDR1 and CDR2 (germline): LNHDA, SQIVND (reference sequence). V shed 2 bases and J 4 bases; nucleotides not matched to a gene: 4. CDR3 coding DNA: TGTGCCAGTAGTATACTTGCAGGGGGCTATGGCTACACCTTC. This gives the protein CASSILAGGYGYTF.

The chain employs TRBV20-1 and TRBJ2-7; weak D call: TRBD1 (5 bases). This CDR3 has 12 amino acids. Trimming removed 3 bases at V and 3 bases at J, with 9 bases between. In germline, CDR1 is DFQATT, CDR2 SNEGSKA (reference sequence). The CDR3 here is CSASSGIYEQYF. The CDR3, as DNA: TGCAGTGCTAGTTCAGGGATCTACGAGCAGTACTTC.

The chain uses TRBV5-6 and TRBJ2-4; the D gene is possibly TRBD1 (6 bases). There are 13 residues in the CDR3. The germline V gene encodes CDR1 SGHDT and CDR2 YYEEEE. The V end was cut by 0 bases, the J end by 7 bases, with 8 bases between. The DNA for the CDR3 is TGTGCCAGCAGCTTGGGGGGGCATAACATTCAGTACTTC. Translated: CASSLGGHNIQYF.

This clone is a singleton in its sample. In the same sample, other DNA sequences code for this CDR3. The V gene is TRBV12-3 or TRBV12-4, the J gene TRBJ1-1, with TRBD1 identical over 7 bases. This CDR3 is 13 amino acids long. V was clipped by 1 base and J by 4 bases; unmatched bases: 0. The CDR3 sequence is CASSLGTGTEAFF. CDR3 bases: TGTGCCAGCAGTTTAGGGACAGGCACTGAAGCTTTCTTT.

The chain carries TRBV10-3 and TRBJ1-2; maybe TRBD1 (6 bases). Per the germline V gene, CDR1 is ENHRY and CDR2 is SYGVKD. The CDR3 sequence is 14 residues long. The V gene lost 3 bases and the J gene lost 7 bases, with 15 bases spanning the gap. The CDR3 loop is CAISDVAGESGYTF. Written as DNA, the CDR3 is TGTGCCATCAGTGATGTGGCAGGGGAGTCTGGCTACACCTTC.

The rearrangement links TRBV6-1 to TRBJ1-1, with TRBD1 identical over 7 bases. The CDR3 loop spans 16 amino acids. CDR1 is MNHNS and CDR2 is SASEGT in the germline V gene. V was pared by 0 bases and J by 2 bases, with 6 bases of the junction left unmatched. The CDR3 reads CASSEALGTANTEAFF. In DNA form, the CDR3 reads TGTGCCAGCAGTGAAGCGCTTGGGACAGCCAACACTGAAGCTTTCTTT.

The rearrangement links TRBV19 to TRBJ1-5; D unclear. Deletions cut 1 base from V and 4 bases from J, with 8 bases between. This CDR3 contains 14 residues. The V gene's germline CDR1 is LNHDA and CDR2 SQIVND (reference sequence). This CDR3 is CASSIGFLNQPQHF. The CDR3 region has the DNA TGTGCCAGTAGTATAGGTTTCCTGAATCAGCCCCAGCATTTT.

This chain joins TRBV30 and TRBJ2-7; unclear D gene. This CDR3 has 14 residues. V gave up 0 bases and J gave up 6 bases, with 15 bases separating them. The germline V gene has CDR1 GTSNPN and CDR2 SVGIG (reference sequence). CDR3 nucleotides: TGTGCCTGGAGTGTACGCGTCACCTCAGGCGAGCAGTACTTC. As protein: CAWSVRVTSGEQYF.

V is TRBV11-3 and J is TRBJ1-4, with D possibly TRBD1 on 6 matching bases. CDR3 size: 16 residues. CDR1 SGHNT and CDR2 YENEEA come from the germline V gene. V lost 5 bases and J lost 7, with 20 bases in between. The CDR3, as DNA: TGTGCCAGCAGCCCGAGGCAGCAGGGGTTTCGTGAAAAACTGTTTTTT. Amino acids: CASSPRQQGFREKLFF.

The genes are TRBV5-1 and TRBJ1-2; D ambiguous. With 4 bases removed from V and 8 bases from J, the gap between germline ends came to 15 bases. There are 13 residues in the CDR3. CDR1 and CDR2 from the germline V gene are SGHRS and YFSETQ. This CDR3 is CASSGYTEGGYTF. The CDR3 DNA is TGCGCCAGCAGCGGCTACACGGAGGGCGGCTACACCTTC. Full variable domain (remainder filled in from reference TRBV5-1 and TRBJ1-2): KAGVTQTPRYLIKTRGQQVTLSCSPISGHRSVSWYQQTPGQGLQFLFEYFSETQRNKGNFPGRFSGRQFSNSRSEMNVSTLELGDSALYLCASSGYTEGGYTFGSGTRLTVV.

V gene TRBV5-1 combines with J gene TRBJ1-2, with no clear D. The germline V gene has CDR1 SGHRS and CDR2 YFSETQ. Trimming removed 4 bases from V and 5 bases from J, with 15 bases in between. This CDR3 region has 14 residues. The CDR3 reads CASSQGGRGYGYTF. The CDR3 DNA follows: TGCGCCAGCAGCCAAGGAGGGCGCGGGTATGGCTACACCTTC.